The text below deals with one TCR beta chain. Repertoires were generated with immunoSEQ multiplex PCR, while TCRdb's copy carries only in-frame clones and drops some. The data show tens of thousands of clones, about four fifths seen once. The sample comes from a study of OX40 agonist ivuxolimab in advanced cancers. The wider study: The dose-escalation cohort was around 83% male, with a mean age of about 56 years, ranging roughly 23 to 85.

The V and J ends lost 4 bases and 6 bases respectively, with 9 bases between them. The CDR3 extends over 12 amino acids. Germline assignment: CDR1 MNHEY and CDR2 SVGAGI. Sample: CD4+ or CD8+ T cells sorted from blood, taken in a trial of the OX40 agonist ivuxolimab. This receptor was identified in an adult with an advanced solid tumor such as melanoma, head and neck, liver or kidney cancer. This chain uses TRBV6-5 with TRBJ1-1; D is unresolved. As DNA, the CDR3 is TGTGCCAGCAGTTTCTCTGGGGCTGAAGCTTTCTTT. Protein product: CASSFSGAEAFF.